This TCR beta chain was sequenced during a study of Ad26.COV2.S vaccination and SARS-CoV-2 variants. At the level of the study: The donor participated in the COV1001 trial, in its Ad26.COV2.S arm.

The count of this clone is one. Method: immunoSEQ multiplex PCR; TCRdb's copy keeps in-frame clones and lacks some. The data hold approximately 360,000 clones, with about four fifths observed a single time. Germline V lookup: CDR1 SGHTA, CDR2 FQGTGA. The CDR3 length is 15 residues. Between the trimmed V and J ends, which lost 4 bases and 4 bases, there was a span of 11 bases. Treatment reported: around 19 received Ad26.COV2.S at low or high dose, single or two shots; 5 received placebo; per-sample allocation not given. Sampling happened 63 days after the first vaccine or placebo injection. Spike of the Wuhan-strain SARS-CoV-2 was expressed by an Ad26 vector, which formed the vaccine.

V and J are TRBV7-3 and TRBJ2-6; D is possibly TRBD1 (6 bases). The sample in question was peripheral blood, obtained in a trial of Ad26.COV2.S vaccine versus placebo. This clonotype was obtained from a person aged 18-60 years who received the Ad26.COV2.S COVID-19 vaccine or a placebo. This CDR3 is CASSSDSVGANVLTF. Here the CDR3 DNA reads TGTGCCAGCAGCTCGGACAGTGTCGGGGCCAACGTCCTGACTTTC.